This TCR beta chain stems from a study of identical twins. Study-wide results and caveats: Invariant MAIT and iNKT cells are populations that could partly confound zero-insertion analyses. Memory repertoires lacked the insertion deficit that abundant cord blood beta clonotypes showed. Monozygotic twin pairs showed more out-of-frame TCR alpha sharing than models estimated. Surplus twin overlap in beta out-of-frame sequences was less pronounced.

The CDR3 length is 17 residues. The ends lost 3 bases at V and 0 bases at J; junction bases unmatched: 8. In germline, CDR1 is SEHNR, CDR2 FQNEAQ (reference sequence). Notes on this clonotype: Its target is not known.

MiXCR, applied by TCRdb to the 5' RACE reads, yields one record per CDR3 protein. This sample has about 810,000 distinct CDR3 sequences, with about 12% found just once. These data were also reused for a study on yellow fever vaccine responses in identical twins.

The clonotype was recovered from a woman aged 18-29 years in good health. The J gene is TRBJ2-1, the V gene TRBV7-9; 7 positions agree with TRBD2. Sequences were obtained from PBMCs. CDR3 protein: CASSLPEAGASYNEQFF. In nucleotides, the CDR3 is TGTGCCAGCAGCTTGCCAGAGGCGGGAGCCTCCTACAATGAGCAGTTCTTC.